The entry below describes one TCR beta chain. Its matching antigen is unknown. The sample belongs to a study of T cell repertoires in ileal Crohn's disease. Background on the study: Surgery for a complication: stricturing in 61%, penetrating in about 39%.

Noted time point: neoterminal ileum biopsy at postoperative endoscopy, about 6 months after surgery. Whole-study findings and limits: Clonal expansions were more frequent in active smokers than non-smokers at surgery. Mucosal expansions were suggested to be mainly CD8 T cells. Endoscopy was done a median approximately 6.9 months after surgery.

Profiling relied on immunoSEQ multiplex PCR, and the TCRdb table lists in-frame clones only, not all of them. The sample lists around 2,900 clones; 69% were seen once. The CDR3 consists of 13 residues. CDR1 and CDR2 from the germline V gene are SGHAT and FQNNGV. V lost 5 bases and J lost 4, with 11 bases in between. The chain carries TRBV11-2 and TRBJ2-5; tentatively, D is TRBD1 (6 bases). This receptor was identified in an adult with Crohn's disease. Sequences were obtained from ileal tissue. The CDR3 loop is CASSQRTAETQYF. CDR3 DNA sequence: TGTGCCAGCAGCCAAAGGACAGCAGAGACCCAGTACTTC.